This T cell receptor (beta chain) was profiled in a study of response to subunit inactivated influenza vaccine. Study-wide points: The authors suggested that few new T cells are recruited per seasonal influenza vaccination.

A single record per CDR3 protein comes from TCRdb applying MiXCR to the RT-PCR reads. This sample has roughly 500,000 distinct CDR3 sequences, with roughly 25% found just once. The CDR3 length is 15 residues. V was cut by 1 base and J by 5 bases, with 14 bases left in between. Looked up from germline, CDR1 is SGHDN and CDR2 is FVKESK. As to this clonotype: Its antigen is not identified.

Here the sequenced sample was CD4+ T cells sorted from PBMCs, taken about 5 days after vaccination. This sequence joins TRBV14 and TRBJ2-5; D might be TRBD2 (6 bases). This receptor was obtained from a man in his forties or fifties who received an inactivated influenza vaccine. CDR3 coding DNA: TGTGCCAGCAGCCAAGGCGGGGCCCCCAGGGAGACCCAGTACTTC. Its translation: CASSQGGAPRETQYF.